The 11 T cell receptor beta chains below were found in one sample sequenced in a study of blood T cells in healthy people across ages (dated by TCRdb to between 2014 and 2016). The receptor library was made with 5' RACE. The instrument given in TCRdb is Illumina HiSeq 2500. A second roughly 6 to 12 cycle PCR used a sample-barcoded 5' primer and a J-beta primer mix. The public sequencing data were trimmed at Q25 with fastp and processed into clonotypes with MiXCR by TCRdb, which kept only in-frame beta chains. Merged by CDR3 protein, the rows form single entries marked with the most common genes and DNA. The sample table records around 1.5 million distinct CDR3 sequences; about 35% of these occur just once. The top ten constitute approximately 10% of the sample. Sequencing was performed on blood. The receptors were gathered from a woman aged 30 to 39 in good health.

This chain links TRBV3-1 with TRBJ2-5; 12 bases line up with TRBD2. The V segment lost 4 bases and the J segment 5 bases; nucleotides outside the gene matches: 14. CDR1 is LGHDT, CDR2 YNNKEL, per germline (reference sequence). The CDR3 spans 18 residues. CDR3: CASSRPHRLAGDGETQYF. The CDR3 DNA reads TGTGCCAGCAGCCGCCCCCATCGACTAGCGGGAGATGGCGAGACCCAGTACTTC.

This clonotype was detected ten times or more. V is TRBV29-1 and J is TRBJ2-7, with 7 bases lining up with TRBD2. Germline CDR1 SQVTM, CDR2 ANQGSEA. Trimming removed 3 bases from V and 2 bases from J; junction bases left unmatched: 7. This CDR3 is built from 14 residues. Here the CDR3 DNA reads TGCAGCGTTGAGATCCAGCGGGGAACCTACGAGCAGTACTTC. It codes for CSVEIQRGTYEQYF.

CDR3 amino acids: CASSPKKKGHYEQYF. The CDR3, as DNA: TGTGCCAGCAGTCCGAAGAAAAAAGGTCACTACGAGCAGTACTTC. The V gene is TRBV27, the J gene TRBJ2-4; D is unresolved. Judging by the DNA end, TRBJ2-7 fits better; the J call may be wrong. This CDR3 has 15 residues. The V gene's germline CDR1 is MNHEY and CDR2 SMNVEV (reference sequence).

Remarks on this clonotype: Germline and junction disagree at one end, which may indicate a read error. The chain has TRBV7-9 and TRBJ2-7; TRBD2 agrees at 10 bases. From germline, CDR1 is SEHNR and CDR2 FQNEAQ (reference sequence). This CDR3 is built from 16 residues. The CDR3 DNA follows: TGTGCCTGCAGCCCCTACCGTGGACTAGCGGACTACGAGCAGTACTTC. Protein: CACSPYRGLADYEQYF. Based on the CDR3 plus reference TRBV7-9 and TRBJ2-7, the full variable domain is DTGVSQNPRHKITKRGQNVTFRCDPISEHNRLYWYRQTLGQGPEFLTYFQNEAQLEKSRLLSDRFSAERPKGSFSTLEIQRTEQGDSAMYLCACSPYRGLADYEQYFGPGTRLTVT.

As to this clonotype: A read error may be the cause here, since a much bigger clone is one base away. The chain links TRBV29-1 to TRBJ2-1; D perhaps matches TRBD1 (5 bases). In germline, CDR1 is SQVTM, CDR2 ANQGSEA. The CDR3 has 14 amino acids. The CDR3 DNA sequence: TGCAGCGTTGAGGGTCAGGGAATCTACAATGAGCGGTTCTTC. Translation: CSVEGQGIYNERFF.

Concerning this clonotype itself: At one end the junction does not follow the germline gene, possibly because of a read error. This chain connects TRBV7-2 to TRBJ2-1; 9 nucleotides align to TRBD2. The CDR3 covers 18 residues. Germline CDR1 SGHTA, CDR2 FQGNSA. DNA of the CDR3: TGTGCCTGCAGCTTACGTTCTCCGACTAGCGGAGTTAACAATGAGCAGTTCTTC. Its protein is CACSLRSPTSGVNNEQFF. Based on the CDR3 plus reference TRBV7-2 and TRBJ2-1, the full variable domain is GAGVSQSPSNKVTEKGKDVELRCDPISGHTALYWYRQSLGQGLEFLIYFQGNSAPDKSGLPSDRFSAERTGGSVSTLTIQRTQQEDSAVYLCACSLRSPTSGVNNEQFFGPGTRLTVL.

For the CDR3, the DNA is TGTGCCAGCAGCCAAGACGGGGCCGCGCTGAACTATGGCTACACCTTC. This sequence encodes CASSQDGAALNYGYTF. The chain employs TRBV4-2 and TRBJ1-2; TRBD1 might be the D (5 bases). The V end lost 0 bases, the J end lost 2 bases, and 13 bases lay between the germline ends. The CDR3 is made up of 16 amino acids. Germline V gives CDR1 LGHNA, CDR2 YNFKEQ.

The chain is built from TRBV5-6 and TRBJ1-6, with TRBD1 matching 7 bases. This CDR3 is built from 15 residues. The trim removed 0 bases at V and 9 bases at J, leaving 6 bases unmatched. The germline V gene encodes CDR1 SGHDT and CDR2 YYEEEE. The CDR3 region is CASSLGQGIGSPLHF. CDR3 sequence (DNA): TGTGCCAGCAGCTTGGGACAGGGTATTGGTTCACCCCTCCACTTT.

Ten or more counts support this clonotype. This chain links TRBV12-3 or TRBV12-4 with TRBJ2-7, with 7 bases fitting TRBD1. This CDR3 contains 13 residues. V was clipped by 8 bases and J by 6 bases; unmatched bases: 10. The chain's CDR3 is CASLRRDSREQYF. The DNA of the CDR3 is TGTGCCAGCTTACGCCGGGACAGTCGCGAGCAGTACTTC.

This clonotype has a handful of counts. Just one base apart from a much larger clone, this may be a read error. V usage is TRBV9 and J usage is TRBJ2-3; D remains ambiguous. Trimming took 3 bases from V and 5 from J, leaving 10 bases between them. The CDR3 has 13 residues. Germline CDR1 and CDR2: SGDLS and YYNGEE. The CDR3 sequence is CASSASPGDTQYF. CDR3 nucleotide sequence: TGTGCCAGCAGCGCCTCCCCGGGAGATACGCAGTATTTT. The full variable domain, in which reference TRBV9 and TRBJ2-3 provide the parts outside the CDR3, is DSGVTQTPKHLITATGQRVTLRCSPRSGDLSVYWYQQSLDQGLQFLIQYYNGEERAKGNILERFSAQQFPDLHSELNLSSLELGDSALYFCASSASPGDTQYFGPGTRLTVL.

The chain is built from TRBV5-6 and TRBJ2-1, with 11 positions matching TRBD1. Trimming took 0 bases from V and 11 from J; bases not matched to a gene: 13. The germline V gene encodes CDR1 SGHDT and CDR2 YYEEEE. This CDR3 is 17 amino acids long. The CDR3 region has the DNA TGTGCCAGCAGCTTGGGGACCCGGGACAGGGGGGGGAATAAGCAGTTCTTC. It translates to CASSLGTRDRGGNKQFF.